This TCR beta chain originates from a study of CXCR3-negative and CXCR3-positive naive CD8 T cells. UMI-labeled TRB cDNA libraries were prepared by 5' RACE. TCRdb reanalyzed the 5' RACE reads and collapses them to one entry per CDR3 protein, without DNA. Its table records approximately 66,000 distinct CDR3 sequences. Study-wide results and limits: Naive subsets had comparable surface CD5, so TRB CDR3 properties gauged TCR strength. Sequencing showed both naive subsets with comparably high diversity, and memory CD8+ cells much lower. Researchers report that CXCR3-positive naive cells carry more hydrophobic TRB CDR3s than CXCR3-negative naive cells. Memory cells showed distinct TRBV-TRBJ patterns, while the two naive subsets matched.

Turning to this clonotype: Its target is not known.

CDR3 size: 14 residues. In germline, CDR1 is ENHRY, CDR2 SYGVKD. The receptor's source is a human donor in good health. Some clones in this sample may be carry-over from other donors' samples. Sequencing used naive CXCR3- CD8+ T cells from blood. Subset specified: CD45RO-CCR7+CD27+CD95- naive CD8+ T cells lacking CXCR3 (TNR3-). This chain uses TRBV10-3 with TRBJ2-7; TCRdb returns TRBD2, unconfirmable since there is no DNA. CDR3 residues: CAISESREGHEQYF.